This paragraph covers one TCR beta chain sequence. The ends were cut back, 5 bases at V and 6 bases at J, with 13 bases in the middle. The germline CDR1 and CDR2 sequences are GTSNPN and SVGIG (reference sequence). This CDR3 contains 12 residues. The data stem from a study of cytomegalovirus exposure and HLA in healthy donors. Only in-frame clones appear in the TCRdb table, and some are missing; sequencing was by immunoSEQ multiplex PCR. The repertoire has roughly 280,000 clones, just over 85% of them found once; the top ten carry about 1%. The TCR originated in a woman younger than 30 in good health and CMV-seronegative. This chain connects TRBV30 to TRBJ1-1; possible D gene TRBD1, 5 bases. Sequencing used PBMCs. In nucleotides, the CDR3 is TGTGCCTGGGGTGATGGGGCCTCTGAAGCTTTCTTT. It encodes CAWGDGASEAFF.